A selection of T cell receptor beta chains follows, all from one sample in a study of cytomegalovirus exposure and HLA in healthy donors. Profiling relied on immunoSEQ multiplex PCR, and the TCRdb table lists in-frame clones only, not all of them. This sample has 150,000 to 200,000 clones, with 65% to 80% found just once. Specimen: PBMCs. All receptors derive from a female donor in good health and CMV-seronegative. Both conserved end residues are part of each CDR3. The D gene is left open where the match is weak. Only part of the rows carry a size: once, few, many, or a class if the clone is expanded.

cdr3_aa,cdr3_nt,clone_size,v_call,d_call,j_call
CATSRDGQAQYF,TGTGCCACCAGCAGAGACGGACAGGCCCAGTACTTC,.,TRBV15,TRBD1,TRBJ2-7
CASSLLMGGGTEAFF,TGCGCCAGCAGCTTACTCATGGGAGGTGGCACTGAAGCTTTCTTT,.,TRBV5-1,.,TRBJ1-1
CASSPWGDGGALTQYF,TGCGCCAGCAGCCCGTGGGGCGACGGGGGGGCGCTTACGCAGTATTTT,few,TRBV5-1,TRBD2,TRBJ2-3
CASSSGQLVAFF,TGTGCCAGCAGCTCGGGACAATTAGTTGCTTTCTTT,.,TRBV6-5,.,TRBJ1-1
CAGQREGPTDTQYF,TGTGCCGGCCAGCGGGAGGGGCCCACAGATACGCAGTATTTT,few,TRBV2,TRBD2,TRBJ2-3
CASSIRAGTTGIQYF,TGTGCCAGTAGTATTAGAGCGGGGACCACGGGCATTCAGTACTTC,.,TRBV19,TRBD2,TRBJ2-4
CASSYIRDRGAVATNEKLFF,TGTGCCAGCAGTTATATCCGGGACAGGGGCGCAGTTGCAACTAATGAAAAACTGTTTTTT,.,TRBV2,TRBD1,TRBJ1-4
CASSSTGQRSAGETQYF,TGTGCCAGCAGTTCTACGGGACAGAGGTCCGCTGGGGAGACCCAGTACTTC,.,TRBV27,TRBD1,TRBJ2-5
CASSEARTQGADTQYF,TGTGCCAGCAGTGAAGCGCGAACACAGGGGGCAGATACGCAGTATTTT,once,TRBV6-1,TRBD1,TRBJ2-3
CASSPRTGELFF,TGTGCCAGTAGTCCTAGGACCGGGGAGCTGTTTTTT,.,TRBV19,.,TRBJ2-2
CASSVVGASGNTIYF,TGTGCCAGCAGCGTAGTGGGGGCCTCTGGAAACACCATATATTTT,few,TRBV9,.,TRBJ1-3
CSAPDSYEQYF,TGCAGTGCTCCGGACAGCTACGAGCAGTACTTC,.,TRBV20-1,.,TRBJ2-7
CASSLSGGGNQPQHF,TGTGCCAGCAGCTTGTCCGGGGGAGGCAATCAGCCCCAGCATTTT,.,TRBV5-6,.,TRBJ1-5
CATSRARAGVYGYTF,TGTGCCACCAGCAGAGCAAGGGCAGGGGTCTATGGCTACACCTTC,.,TRBV15,.,TRBJ1-2
CASTSSSGTKTNEQFF,TGTGCCAGCACCTCATCTAGCGGAACGAAAACGAATGAGCAGTTCTTC,.,TRBV6-6,TRBD2,TRBJ2-1
CASSPQGGPYEQYF,TGTGCCAGCTCACCCCAGGGGGGTCCCTACGAGCAGTACTTC,.,TRBV18,.,TRBJ2-7
CASSFSQRKDEQFF,TGCGCCAGCAGCTTTAGCCAGCGCAAGGATGAGCAGTTCTTC,.,TRBV5-1,.,TRBJ2-1